The 21 T cell receptor beta chains reported below all come from one sample, sequenced in a study of tissue T cells after allogeneic stem cell transplantation. Using immunoSEQ multiplex PCR, the repertoire was profiled, and TCRdb retains in-frame clones only, with some absent. The sample contains around 7,900 clones, 30% to 35% of which appear only once. Time point meaning: mouse harvest day 14 after allogeneic transplant. Each mouse received 10^7 T-cell-depleted marrow cells plus 10^6 splenic CD5+ T cells by tail vein. The sequencing sample was made of skin. These receptors all come from a female BALB/c mouse given C57BL/6 T cells with graft-versus-host disease after an allogeneic hematopoietic cell transplant.

Note on this clone: Gene names are the mouse ones. Coverage ceases 1 residue before the CDR3 finishes, and the germline J gene fills in the end. The V call is TRBV23, the J call TRBJ2-4. This CDR3 contains 16 residues. Per germline, CDR1 KGHTA and CDR2 FQNQQP. This chain's CDR3 is CSSSQSTGASQNTLYF. The covered CDR3 bases are TGCTCCAGCAGTCAATCGACGGGGGCTAGTCAAAACACCTTGTAC.

As regards this clone: The gene names given are mouse names. CDR3 DNA, as far as it was read: TGTGCCAGCTCACCCGGGACAGGGGTAGACACCCAGTAC. Translated: CASSPGTGVDTQY. The whole CDR3 reads CASSPGTGVDTQYF. The rearrangement uses TRBV12-2 and TRBJ2-5; 10 positions agree with TRBD1. The DNA ends 1 residue before the CDR3 does, and the rest of the CDR3 is filled in from the germline J gene. The germline CDR1 and CDR2 sequences are SGHLS and HYDKME. J was trimmed by 5 bases and V by 4 bases; bases with no gene match: 5. The CDR3 is 14 amino acids.

This clone was counted only a few times. Each gene name is a mouse one. The read stops 1 residue short of the end of the CDR3; the missing end is completed from the germline J gene. V gene TRBV26 combines with J gene TRBJ2-7; D is unresolved. CDR1 KGHPV and CDR2 FQNQEV come from the germline V gene (reference sequence). The CDR3 is made up of 12 amino acids. V lost 1 base and J 3 bases, leaving 4 bases between the germline ends. This CDR3 reads CASSLYIYEQYF. CDR3 DNA (partial): TGTGCCAGCAGTCTGTACATCTATGAACAGTAC.

With regard to this clone: Germline and genes here are mouse. The read comes to an end 1 residue before the CDR3 does, leaving the germline J gene to fill in the end. The rearrangement uses TRBV15 and TRBJ2-7, with 11 bases aligning to TRBD2. The CDR3 spans 14 residues. J lost 3 bases, V lost 7 bases, and 5 bases had no gene match. From germline, CDR1 is SGHND and CDR2 FRSKSL. The CDR3 is CASTPGLGVYEQYF. The sequenced part of the CDR3 DNA is TGTGCCAGCACGCCGGGACTGGGGGTCTATGAACAGTAC.

In regard to this clone: The listed genes are named as in mouse. The CDR3 end lies 1 residue beyond the end of the read and is filled in from the germline J gene. The chain joins TRBV3 to TRBJ1-3; TRBD1 agrees at 10 bases. The CDR3 has 16 amino acids. V dropped 5 bases and J dropped 0; count of bases not matched to a gene: 4. Germline-derived CDR1 and CDR2 are SNHLY and FYNGKV (reference sequence). This chain's CDR3 is CASSTDRGNSGNTLYF. Incomplete CDR3 DNA: TGTGCCAGCAGCACGGACAGGGGGAATTCTGGAAATACGCTCTAT.

This clone appeared a few times. Gene names refer to mouse genes. The observed sequence ends 1 residue before the CDR3 terminus, with the missing tail filled in from the germline J gene. The gene calls are TRBV3 and TRBJ2-2; 9 bases map to TRBD1. The J segment lost 4 bases and the V segment lost 3 bases, leaving 3 bases of the junction unmatched. The CDR3 sequence is 15 residues long. Germline V lookup: CDR1 SNHLY, CDR2 FYNGKV (reference sequence). The covered CDR3 bases are TGTGCCAGCAGCTTTTCGACAGGGGGCACCGGGCAGCTCTAC. Its translation: CASSFSTGGTGQLY. The whole CDR3 protein is CASSFSTGGTGQLYF.

By share, this clone counts as large (0.1 to 1%). Mouse names are used for the genes. The read falls 1 residue short of the CDR3 end, and the missing part is taken from the germline J gene. V and J are TRBV1 and TRBJ1-1; TRBD1 matches 9 bases. Per germline, CDR1 NSQYPW and CDR2 LRSPGD (reference sequence). The CDR3 runs to 14 residues. The J segment lost 1 base and the V segment lost 4 bases, leaving 1 base of the junction unmatched. The DNA read from the CDR3 is TGCACCTGCAGTGTGGGACAGGGAAACACAGAAGTCTTC. Amino acid sequence: CTCSVGQGNTEVF. The full CDR3 is CTCSVGQGNTEVFF.

Sample share makes this clone medium-sized. Genes and germline come from the mouse. The read terminates 1 residue before the CDR3 end, so the remaining end is supplied by the germline J gene. The chain recombines TRBV13-3 with TRBJ2-5, with 14 bases matching TRBD2. This CDR3 contains 14 residues. Germline lookup yields CDR1 NNHDY and CDR2 SYVADS. After removal of 5 bases from V and 5 bases from J, the junction contained 1 base not matched to a gene. CDR3 residues: CASRGLGGRDTQYF. CDR3 DNA, as far as it was read: TGTGCCAGCAGGGGACTGGGGGGGCGAGACACCCAGTAC.

A word on this clone: Genes and germline come from the mouse. Other nucleotide sequences from this sample produce the same CDR3. The sequenced CDR3 bases are TGCACCTGCAGTGGCCGGGACAGGAACACAGAAGTCTTC. Protein sequence: CTCSGRDRNTEVF. The CDR3, in full, reads CTCSGRDRNTEVFF. This chain links TRBV1 with TRBJ1-1; 7 nucleotides match TRBD1. The read terminates 1 residue ahead of where the CDR3 ends, so the germline J gene completes it. The CDR3 runs 14 residues. Germline CDR1 NSQYPW, CDR2 LRSPGD (reference sequence). The ends lost 4 bases at V and 1 base at J; junction bases unmatched: 3.

Note on this clone: Mouse gene names and germline throughout. The CDR3 is cut off 1 residue early in the read; its end comes from the germline J gene. This chain uses TRBV23 with TRBJ2-7; the table's D gene call, TRBD1, was not cross checked with the DNA. CDR3 length: 16 residues. Looked up from germline, CDR1 is KGHTA and CDR2 is FQNQQP. CDR3 DNA, as far as it was read: TGCTCCAGCAGTCAATCCTATAGGACAGGGGTCTATGAACAGTAC. Encoded protein: CSSSQSYRTGVYEQY. The entire CDR3 sequence reads CSSSQSYRTGVYEQYF.

On this clone: Gene names follow the mouse nomenclature. The CDR3 region is CASSLSGGAEAEQFF. The CDR3 DNA, read in part, is TGTGCCAGCAGTCTGTCTGGGGGGGCTGAGGCTGAGCAGTTC. The rearrangement uses TRBV26 and TRBJ2-1; 9 nucleotides line up with TRBD2. The missing CDR3 end, 1 residue past where the read stops, is filled in from the germline J gene. Germline V gene data show CDR1 as KGHPV and CDR2 as FQNQEV (reference sequence). J was trimmed by 7 bases and V by 0 bases; bases with no gene match: 4. CDR3 length equals 15 residues.

This clone has just a few counts. Mouse gene names apply. The CDR3 end is not reached by the read, which stops 1 residue before it; the germline J gene fills it in. The chain combines TRBV3 with TRBJ1-4, with D possibly TRBD1 on 5 matching bases. V was trimmed by 4 bases and J by 0 bases, leaving 6 bases between them. CDR1 and CDR2 from the germline V gene are SNHLY and FYNGKV (reference sequence). The CDR3 covers 14 residues. The sequenced part of the CDR3 DNA is TGTGCCAGCAGCTGGACAATTTCCAACGAAAGATTATTT. Residues: CASSWTISNERLF. The CDR3 reads in full as CASSWTISNERLFF.

Points on this clone: Mouse names are used for the genes. The read terminates 1 residue ahead of where the CDR3 ends, so the germline J gene completes it. The gene calls are TRBV26 and TRBJ1-1, with D perhaps matching TRBD1 (6 bases). The CDR3 loop spans 15 amino acids. CDR1 and CDR2 from the germline V gene are KGHPV and FQNQEV (reference sequence). The V and J ends lost 0 bases and 1 base respectively, with 9 bases between them. This CDR3 reads CASSLSGGTNTEVFF. The covered CDR3 bases are TGTGCCAGCAGTCTGTCCGGGGGCACGAACACAGAAGTCTTC.

This clone showed up just a few times. Gene and germline names: mouse. The read halts 1 residue ahead of the CDR3 end, with the missing end drawn from the germline J gene. The rearrangement uses TRBV26 and TRBJ1-2, with TRBD1 identical over 9 bases. The CDR3 extends over 14 amino acids. CDR1 is KGHPV and CDR2 is FQNQEV in the germline V gene (reference sequence). V was clipped by 4 bases and J by 1 base; unmatched bases: 1. The CDR3 bases that were read are TGTGCCAGCAGTCGGGGACAGGGAAACTCCGACTACACC. Protein: CASSRGQGNSDYT. The whole CDR3 is CASSRGQGNSDYTF.

Worth noting for this clone: The gene symbols are mouse symbols. Read data end 1 residue before the CDR3 end; the end is taken from the germline J gene. The J gene is TRBJ1-2, the V gene TRBV16; D is unclear. This CDR3 spans 13 amino acids. The germline gives CDR1 SGHSA, CDR2 FRNQAP. The V end was cut by 0 bases, the J end by 2 bases, with 4 bases between. CDR3 sequence reads: CASSLEGNSDYTF. The sequenced part of the CDR3 DNA is TGTGCAAGCAGCTTAGAGGGGAACTCCGACTACACC.

For this clone: Gene names refer to mouse genes. The read comes to an end 1 residue before the CDR3 does, leaving the germline J gene to fill in the end. The chain combines TRBV13-3 with TRBJ1-6, with D perhaps TRBD1 (6 bases). TRBJ1-6 falls under the ORF class, with uncertain function. Germline-derived CDR1 and CDR2 are NNHDY and SYVADS. This CDR3 spans 13 amino acids. Trimming pared 3 bases from V and 5 bases from J, leaving 6 bases between. The chain's CDR3 is CASSGTDNSPLYF. The part of the CDR3 DNA that was read is TGTGCCAGCAGTGGGACAGATAATTCGCCCCTCTAC.

This clone turned up a few times. Germline and genes here are mouse. The CDR3 is cut off 1 residue early in the read; its end comes from the germline J gene. V gene TRBV3 combines with J gene TRBJ2-5; D possibly matches TRBD1 or TRBD2 (5 bases each). The V gene's germline CDR1 is SNHLY and CDR2 FYNGKV (reference sequence). There are 12 residues in the CDR3. The germline V and J ends were trimmed by 4 bases and 3 bases, with 5 bases remaining between them. This chain's CDR3 is CASSWGQDTQYF. CDR3 bases read: TGTGCCAGCAGCTGGGGGCAAGACACCCAGTAC.

Of note for this clone: A far more abundant clone sits one base away, making this likely a read error. Germline and genes: mouse. The missing CDR3 end, 1 residue past where the read stops, is filled in from the germline J gene. The chain links TRBV13-2 to TRBJ1-3; the D gene is possibly TRBD1 (5 bases). CDR1 and CDR2 from the germline V gene are NNHNN and SYGAGS (reference sequence). CDR3 size: 16 residues. The part of the CDR3 DNA that was read is TGTGCCAGCGGTGATGCATGGGGGAATTCTCGAAATACGCTCTAT. This gives the protein CASGDAWGNSRNTLY. The whole CDR3 protein reads CASGDAWGNSRNTLYF.

Turning to this clone: Mouse gene names apply. The read stops 1 residue short of the end of the CDR3; the missing end is completed from the germline J gene. This chain connects TRBV15 to TRBJ1-1; D ambiguous. Germline V gene lookup returns CDR1 SGHND and CDR2 FRSKSL. Deletions cut 6 bases from V and 0 bases from J, with 2 bases between. The CDR3 covers 11 residues. The CDR3: CASRQNTEVFF. The sequenced CDR3 bases are TGTGCCAGCAGACAGAACACAGAAGTCTTC.

As regards this clone: Any gene name here is a mouse gene name. Incomplete CDR3 DNA: TGTGCCAGCAGGCGCGGGGCAAACACAGAAGTCTTC. Amino acid sequence: CASRRGANTEVF. The whole CDR3 sequence reads CASRRGANTEVFF. J is TRBJ1-1 and V is TRBV26; D gene ambiguous. From the germline J gene comes the end of the CDR3, since the read stops 1 residue before it. V dropped 6 bases and J dropped 0 bases, with 8 bases sitting between them. The CDR3 contains 13 residues. Per the germline V gene, CDR1 is KGHPV and CDR2 is FQNQEV (reference sequence).

Details on this clone: Genes and germline come from the mouse. With the read ending 1 residue before the CDR3 end, the germline J gene is used to fill in that end. The chain joins TRBV26 to TRBJ1-4; 8 bases match TRBD1. The J segment lost 6 bases and the V segment lost 5 bases, leaving 2 bases of the junction unmatched. This CDR3 is 13 amino acids long. Germline values: CDR1 KGHPV, CDR2 FQNQEV (reference sequence). Partial CDR3 DNA: TGTGCCAGCAGTTTGACAGGGGACGAAAGATTATTT. Protein: CASSLTGDERLF. The full CDR3 is CASSLTGDERLFF.